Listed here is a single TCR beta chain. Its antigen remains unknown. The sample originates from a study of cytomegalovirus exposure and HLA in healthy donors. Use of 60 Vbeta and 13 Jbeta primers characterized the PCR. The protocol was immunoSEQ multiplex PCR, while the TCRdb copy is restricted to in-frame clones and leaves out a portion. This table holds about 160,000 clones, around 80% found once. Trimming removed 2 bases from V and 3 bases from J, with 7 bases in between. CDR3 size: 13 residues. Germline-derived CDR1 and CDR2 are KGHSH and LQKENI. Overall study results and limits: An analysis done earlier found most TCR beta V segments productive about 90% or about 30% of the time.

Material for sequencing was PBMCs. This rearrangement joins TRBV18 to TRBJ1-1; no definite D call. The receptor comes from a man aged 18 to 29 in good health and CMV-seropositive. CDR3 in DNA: TGTGCCAGCTCACCAATCGGGGACACTGAAGCTTTCTTT. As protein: CASSPIGDTEAFF.